A selection of T cell receptor beta chains follows, all from one sample in a study of blood T cell repertoires in COVID-19. Repertoires were generated with immunoSEQ multiplex PCR, while TCRdb's copy carries only in-frame clones and drops some. The sample has 170,000 or so clones; more than 70% are singletons. Sequenced sample: peripheral blood. All receptors come from a man aged 50-60 years with active or convalescent COVID-19. Each CDR3 is given with its conserved first and last residue. Fields, in order: CDR3 length, D gene, J gene, V gene, clone size, CDR3 protein, CDR3 DNA. A D gene is named only where the DNA matches it firmly. Size is stated for part of the rows, as once, few or many counts, or as a class when the clone is expanded.

11 | NA | TRBJ2-1 | TRBV25-1 | NA | CASRQGYEQFF | TGTGCCAGCAGGCAGGGTTATGAGCAGTTCTTC
13 | NA | TRBJ2-7 | TRBV18 | NA | CASSPRELYEQYF | TGTGCCAGCTCACCTAGGGAGCTATACGAGCAGTACTTC
16 | NA | TRBJ2-2 | TRBV7-9 | NA | CASSHYRVVDTGELFF | TGTGCCAGCAGCCACTACAGGGTAGTCGACACCGGGGAGCTGTTTTTT
15 | NA | TRBJ1-2 | TRBV4-3 | NA | CASSQDRGTTYGYTF | TGCGCCAGCAGCCAAGATCGAGGAACAACATATGGCTACACCTTC
14 | NA | TRBJ1-6 | TRBV7-6 | once | CASSPSSYNSPLHF | TGTGCCAGCAGTCCGAGCTCCTATAATTCACCCCTCCACTTT
17 | NA | TRBJ1-6 | TRBV5-4 | NA | CASSSRAGATSNSPLHF | TGTGCCAGCAGCTCAAGGGCAGGGGCCACCTCAAATTCACCCCTCCACTTT
15 | NA | TRBJ1-5 | TRBV5-1 | NA | CASSLVGSHNQPQHF | TGCGCCAGCAGCTTGGTGGGCAGCCACAATCAGCCCCAGCATTTT
14 | NA | TRBJ1-1 | TRBV30 | NA | CAWIRGISDTEAFF | TGTGCCTGGATTCGGGGGATTAGCGACACTGAAGCTTTCTTT
15 | TRBD1 | TRBJ2-7 | TRBV6-5 | NA | CASSYLGQGIHEQYF | TGTGCCAGCAGTTACTTAGGACAGGGTATACACGAGCAGTACTTC
13 | TRBD1 | TRBJ1-1 | TRBV10-3 | NA | CAISEHAGGEAFF | TGTGCCATCAGTGAGCACGCAGGGGGTGAAGCTTTCTTT
15 | TRBD1 | TRBJ1-2 | TRBV6-6 | NA | CASSWGQSTNYGYTF | TGTGCCAGCAGTTGGGGACAGAGCACTAACTATGGCTACACCTTC
15 | NA | TRBJ1-3 | TRBV9 | NA | CASSVGYSSGNTIYF | TGTGCCAGCAGCGTAGGATACAGCTCTGGAAACACCATATATTTT
15 | NA | TRBJ1-2 | TRBV20-1 | NA | CSASSPIRTVYGYTF | TGCAGTGCTAGTTCTCCAATCCGGACAGTCTATGGCTACACCTTC
14 | TRBD1 | TRBJ2-7 | TRBV9 | once | CASSIGQGAYEQYF | TGTGCCAGCAGCATTGGACAGGGGGCATACGAGCAGTACTTC
12 | NA | TRBJ1-2 | TRBV30 | NA | CALPQINYGYTF | TGTGCCTTGCCTCAGATTAACTATGGCTACACCTTC
14 | NA | TRBJ1-1 | TRBV10-3 | NA | CAIRAPGQNTEAFF | TGTGCCATCAGAGCTCCGGGACAGAACACTGAAGCTTTCTTT
15 | TRBD1 | TRBJ1-2 | TRBV5-1 | NA | CASSSGGAGDYGYTF | TGCGCCAGCAGCTCAGGGGGCGCAGGTGACTATGGCTACACCTTC
15 | TRBD1 | TRBJ1-4 | TRBV4-3 | NA | CASSQSRDRTQKLFF | TGCGCCAGCAGCCAAAGTCGGGACAGGACGCAAAAACTGTTTTTT
13 | TRBD1 | TRBJ1-1 | TRBV2 | NA | CASSAGQGTEAFF | TGTGCCAGCAGTGCGGGACAGGGGACTGAAGCTTTCTTT
15 | NA | TRBJ1-6 | TRBV6-5 | NA | CASSYGAGNNSPLHF | TGTGCCAGCAGTTACGGCGCAGGGAATAATTCACCCCTCCACTTT
15 | TRBD1 | TRBJ1-1 | TRBV29-1 | NA | CSVATMDRESTEAFF | TGCAGCGTCGCGACGATGGACAGGGAAAGTACTGAAGCTTTCTTT
14 | TRBD1 | TRBJ2-1 | TRBV10-3 | NA | CAITGTGPYNEQFF | TGTGCCATCACCGGGACAGGGCCCTACAATGAGCAGTTCTTC
14 | NA | TRBJ1-2 | TRBV30 | NA | CAWSAGGNFNGYTF | TGTGCCTGGAGTGCGGGGGGTAATTTTAATGGCTACACCTTC
14 | NA | TRBJ1-3 | TRBV7-9 | once | CASSPQNSGNTIYF | TGTGCCAGCAGCCCGCAGAACTCTGGAAACACCATATATTTT
15 | NA | TRBJ2-7 | TRBV5-1 | NA | CASSLVQGGSYEQYF | TGCGCCAGCAGCTTGGTCCAGGGGGGCTCCTACGAGCAGTACTTC
12 | NA | TRBJ1-2 | TRBV5-3 | NA | CARSCDISGYTF | TGTGCCAGAAGCTGTGACATTTCGGGCTACACCTTC
15 | NA | TRBJ1-1 | TRBV5-1 | NA | CASSTQDSSNTEAFF | TGCGCCAGCAGCACCCAGGACAGTTCGAACACTGAAGCTTTCTTT
14 | NA | TRBJ1-3 | TRBV7-6 | NA | CASSSSGSGNTIYF | TGTGCCAGCAGCTCGTCAGGTTCTGGAAACACCATATATTTT
15 | TRBD1 | TRBJ1-1 | TRBV20-1 | NA | CSASPGQAMNTEAFF | TGCAGTGCTAGTCCGGGACAGGCGATGAACACTGAAGCTTTCTTT
15 | TRBD2 | TRBJ2-7 | TRBV15 | NA | CATSRDLGTRVEQYF | TGTGCCACCAGCAGAGATCTTGGGACTAGGGTTGAGCAGTACTTC
15 | TRBD2 | TRBJ2-5 | TRBV19 | NA | CASSAIAGGRETQYF | TGTGCCAGTAGCGCCATAGCGGGGGGGCGGGAGACCCAGTACTTC
14 | TRBD1 | TRBJ1-2 | TRBV6-5 | NA | CASSDGTGLYGYTF | TGTGCCAGCAGCGACGGGACAGGGCTCTATGGCTACACCTTC
14 | NA | TRBJ1-2 | TRBV11-2 | NA | CASREGPRRDGYTF | TGTGCCAGCAGAGAGGGGCCCCGGAGGGATGGCTACACCTTC
18 | NA | TRBJ2-1 | TRBV4-2 | NA | CASSQAPPGTYTYNEQFF | TGTGCCAGCAGCCAAGCCCCCCCCGGGACATATACCTACAATGAGCAGTTCTTC
17 | TRBD1 | TRBJ1-6 | TRBV28 | NA | CASRIAGTGPYNSPLHF | TGTGCCAGCAGAATTGCCGGGACAGGGCCCTATAATTCACCCCTCCACTTT
12 | NA | TRBJ1-1 | TRBV2 | NA | CASKRGATEAFF | TGTGCCAGCAAGCGGGGAGCCACTGAAGCTTTCTTT
13 | NA | TRBJ1-1 | TRBV11-3 | once | CASSHTREGEAFF | TGTGCCAGCAGCCACACCAGGGAGGGTGAAGCTTTCTTT
12 | NA | TRBJ2-7 | TRBV25-1 | NA | CASTDGGVEQYF | TGTGCCAGCACCGACGGAGGGGTCGAGCAGTACTTC
16 | NA | TRBJ2-2 | TRBV7-9 | NA | CASEDLGQGGTGELFF | TGTGCCAGCGAAGACCTCGGACAGGGAGGGACCGGGGAGCTGTTTTTT
11 | NA | TRBJ2-1 | TRBV15 | NA | CATSGEKKQFF | TGTGCCACCAGCGGTGAGAAGAAGCAGTTCTTC
13 | TRBD2 | TRBJ2-5 | TRBV4-3 | NA | CASASGTSETQYF | TGCGCCAGCGCTAGCGGGACTTCGGAGACCCAGTACTTC
17 | NA | TRBJ2-3 | TRBV24-1 | NA | CATSDSTTNTLTDTQYF | TGTGCCACCAGTGATTCCACAACTAACACGCTCACAGATACGCAGTATTTT
18 | TRBD2 | TRBJ2-1 | TRBV5-5 | NA | CASSFGGSGLAHYNEQFF | TGTGCCAGCAGCTTTGGAGGCTCGGGACTAGCGCACTACAATGAGCAGTTCTTC
15 | TRBD2 | TRBJ2-1 | TRBV14 | NA | CASSQDSLAAGGQFF | TGTGCCAGCAGCCAAGATAGCCTAGCGGCTGGGGGGCAGTTCTTC
15 | NA | TRBJ1-4 | TRBV5-1 | NA | CASSLDRATNEKLFF | TGCGCCAGCAGCTTGGATAGAGCAACTAATGAAAAACTGTTTTTT